This is a list of T cell receptor beta chains from one sample in a study of T cells in localized non-small cell lung cancer. TCRdb's copy holds only in-frame clones and misses some; the assay was immunoSEQ multiplex PCR. The sample holds 30,000 to 45,000 clones, approximately 88% seen once. The specimen comprised peripheral blood, sampled before any cancer treatment. The source is a woman between 35 and 75 years old with stage I lung adenocarcinoma. Each CDR3 is given with its conserved first and last residue.

v_gene: TRBV5-3; CDR3aa: CASSPRNYNTEAFF
v_gene: TRBV5-4; CDR3aa: CASSLDSTEAFF
v_gene: TRBV2; CDR3aa: CASSERVSGNTEAFF
v_gene: TRBV4-1; CDR3aa: CASSQVATREQYF
v_gene: TRBV5-6; CDR3aa: CASSLYGVNQPQHF
v_gene: TRBV4-2; CDR3aa: CASSQGTGINYGYTF
v_gene: TRBV9; CDR3aa: CASSVVPAGTTEAFF
v_gene: TRBV6-6; CDR3aa: CASSPPRRGLNTEAFF
v_gene: TRBV6-5; CDR3aa: CASSYLQGSGELFF
v_gene: TRBV28; CDR3aa: CASSLSPQITEKLFF
v_gene: TRBV18; CDR3aa: CASSDWTGANTEAFF
v_gene: TRBV2; CDR3aa: CASSYDRGRNQPQHF
v_gene: TRBV19; CDR3aa: CASSIVGSPTGAFF
v_gene: TRBV6-4; CDR3aa: CASSDSPSGGDTQYF
v_gene: TRBV5-1; CDR3aa: CASSSGGRVSANTGELFF
v_gene: TRBV6-5; CDR3aa: CASSSGVTYGYTF
v_gene: TRBV28; CDR3aa: CASQGANTGELFF
v_gene: TRBV6-4; CDR3aa: CASIRDSANTGELFF
v_gene: TRBV27; CDR3aa: CASSLLDSAGYTF
v_gene: TRBV30; CDR3aa: CAWSDETGRQETQYF
v_gene: TRBV7-2; CDR3aa: CASSLELAGGPRQFF
v_gene: TRBV28; CDR3aa: CASSTTSNREGTGNTIYF
v_gene: TRBV18; CDR3aa: CASSRSMMGGSYNSPLHF
v_gene: TRBV4-2; CDR3aa: CASSQGPNTEAFF
v_gene: TRBV5-4; CDR3aa: CASSSPGNGANVLTF
v_gene: TRBV11-3; CDR3aa: CASSLGRQGHYGYTF
v_gene: TRBV2; CDR3aa: CASSVVAGTVSEQYF
v_gene: TRBV19; CDR3aa: CASSIDPGGNTIYF
v_gene: TRBV2; CDR3aa: CASSDRDLYGYTF
v_gene: TRBV6-5; CDR3aa: CASRKDFYGYTF
v_gene: TRBV4-2; CDR3aa: CASSQATSGGDNEQFF
v_gene: TRBV7-2; CDR3aa: CASSLRSSSYNSPLHF
v_gene: TRBV11-3; CDR3aa: CASSLRGAGNTIYF
v_gene: TRBV29-1; CDR3aa: CSGRQGGEKLFF
v_gene: TRBV2; CDR3aa: CASSVERGGEQYF
v_gene: TRBV5-1; CDR3aa: CASSLSGGRREQYF
v_gene: TRBV11-1; CDR3aa: CASNPRGIYNEQFF
v_gene: TRBV6-6; CDR3aa: CASSRTGEPEAFF
v_gene: TRBV5-4; CDR3aa: CASSLGGGAGTVGYGYTF
v_gene: TRBV28; CDR3aa: CASSLSGVASTDTQYF
v_gene: TRBV19; CDR3aa: CASSIHRGGGTEAFF
v_gene: TRBV4-3; CDR3aa: CASSQEPGSAEAFF
v_gene: TRBV7-7; CDR3aa: CASSSQPGQGAGELFF